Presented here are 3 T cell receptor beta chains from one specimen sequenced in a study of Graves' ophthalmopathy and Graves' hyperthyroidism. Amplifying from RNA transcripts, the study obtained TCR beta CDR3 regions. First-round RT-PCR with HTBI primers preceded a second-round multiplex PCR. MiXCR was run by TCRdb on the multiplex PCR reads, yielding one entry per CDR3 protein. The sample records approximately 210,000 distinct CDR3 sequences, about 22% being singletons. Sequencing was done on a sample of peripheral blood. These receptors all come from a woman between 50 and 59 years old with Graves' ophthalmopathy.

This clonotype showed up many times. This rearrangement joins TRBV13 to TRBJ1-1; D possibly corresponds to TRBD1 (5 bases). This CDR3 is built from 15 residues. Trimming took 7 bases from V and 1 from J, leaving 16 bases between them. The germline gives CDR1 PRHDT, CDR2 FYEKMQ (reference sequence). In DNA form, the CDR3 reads TGTGCCAGCAAGCTCCCGGGGACGGCGAACACTGAAGCTTTCTTT. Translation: CASKLPGTANTEAFF. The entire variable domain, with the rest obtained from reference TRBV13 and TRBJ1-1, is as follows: AAGVIQSPRHLIKEKRETATLKCYPIPRHDTVYWYQQGPGQDPQFLISFYEKMQSDKGSIPDRFSAQQFSDYHSELNMSSLELGDSALYFCASKLPGTANTEAFFGQGTRLTVV.

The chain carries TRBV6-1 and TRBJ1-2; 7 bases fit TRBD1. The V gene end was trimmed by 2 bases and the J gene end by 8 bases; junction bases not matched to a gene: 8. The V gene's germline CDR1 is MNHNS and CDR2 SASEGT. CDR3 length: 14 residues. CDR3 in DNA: TGTGCCAGCAGTGAATTCACCCAACAGGGGGGCTACACCTTC. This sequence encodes CASSEFTQQGGYTF.

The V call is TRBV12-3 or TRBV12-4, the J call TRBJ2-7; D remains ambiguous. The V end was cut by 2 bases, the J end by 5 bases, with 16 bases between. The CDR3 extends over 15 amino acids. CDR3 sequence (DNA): TGTGCCAGCAGTTTATTCGGCTACCAAACCGACGAGCAGTACTTC. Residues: CASSLFGYQTDEQYF.